This T cell receptor (beta chain) is drawn from a study of CD8+ T cells in alopecia areata. Germline CDR1 is GTSNPN and CDR2 is SVGIG (reference sequence). This CDR3 is 13 amino acids long. V lost 5 bases to trimming and J lost 3 bases, with 13 bases between them. Extraction and reverse transcription of RNA yielded cDNA as the sequencing template. Profiled with immunoSEQ multiplex PCR; TCRdb holds only in-frame clones, not every one. This table has more than 90,000 clones, 55% to 70% appearing once. Sequenced sample: CD4+ T cells sorted from blood. The rearrangement links TRBV30 to TRBJ1-1; the D gene is possibly TRBD1 (5 bases). This clonotype originated in a human donor in good health. CDR3 nucleotide sequence: TGTGCCTGGGGGGGACGGGTGGACACTGAAGCTTTCTTT. Translated, it gives CAWGGRVDTEAFF.